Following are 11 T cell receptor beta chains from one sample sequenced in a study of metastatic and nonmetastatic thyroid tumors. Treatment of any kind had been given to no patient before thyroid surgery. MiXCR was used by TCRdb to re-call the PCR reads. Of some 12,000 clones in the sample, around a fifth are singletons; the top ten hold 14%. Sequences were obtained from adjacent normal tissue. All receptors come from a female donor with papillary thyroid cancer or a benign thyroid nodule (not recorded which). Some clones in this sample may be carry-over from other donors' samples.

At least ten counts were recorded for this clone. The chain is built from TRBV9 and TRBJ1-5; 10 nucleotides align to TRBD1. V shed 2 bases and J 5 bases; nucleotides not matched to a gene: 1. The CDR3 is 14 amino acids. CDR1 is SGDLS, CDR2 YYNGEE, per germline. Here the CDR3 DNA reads TGTGCCAGCAGCGTGGGGACAGGGGATCAGCCCCAGCATTTT. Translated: CASSVGTGDQPQHF.

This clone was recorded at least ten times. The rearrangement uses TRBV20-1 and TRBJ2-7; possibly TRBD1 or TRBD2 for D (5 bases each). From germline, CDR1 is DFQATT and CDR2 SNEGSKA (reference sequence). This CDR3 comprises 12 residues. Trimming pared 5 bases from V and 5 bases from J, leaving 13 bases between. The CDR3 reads CSADHEGNEQYF. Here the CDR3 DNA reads TGCAGTGCTGACCACGAGGGGAACGAGCAGTACTTC.

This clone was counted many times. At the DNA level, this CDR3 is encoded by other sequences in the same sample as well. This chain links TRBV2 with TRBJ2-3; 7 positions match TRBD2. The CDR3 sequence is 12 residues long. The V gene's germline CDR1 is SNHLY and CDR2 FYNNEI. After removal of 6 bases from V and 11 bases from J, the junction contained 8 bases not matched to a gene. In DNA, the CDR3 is TGTGCCAGCAGCGCCGTCCCGGGAGGGCAGTATTTT. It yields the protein CASSAVPGGQYF.

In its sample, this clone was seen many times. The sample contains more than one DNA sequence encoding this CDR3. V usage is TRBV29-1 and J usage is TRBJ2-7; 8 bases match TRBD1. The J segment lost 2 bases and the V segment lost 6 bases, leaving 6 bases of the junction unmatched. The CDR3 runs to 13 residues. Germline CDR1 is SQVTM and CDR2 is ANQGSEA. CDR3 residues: CSVGQGRAYEQYF. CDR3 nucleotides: TGCAGCGTCGGACAGGGTAGGGCCTACGAGCAGTACTTC.

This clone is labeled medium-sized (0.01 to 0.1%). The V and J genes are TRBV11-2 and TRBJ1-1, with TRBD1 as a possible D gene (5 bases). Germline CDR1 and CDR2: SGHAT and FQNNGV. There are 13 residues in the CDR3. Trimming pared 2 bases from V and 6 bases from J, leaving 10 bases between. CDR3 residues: CASSLWGIPEAFF. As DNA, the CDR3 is TGTGCCAGCAGCTTATGGGGGATCCCTGAAGCTTTCTTT.

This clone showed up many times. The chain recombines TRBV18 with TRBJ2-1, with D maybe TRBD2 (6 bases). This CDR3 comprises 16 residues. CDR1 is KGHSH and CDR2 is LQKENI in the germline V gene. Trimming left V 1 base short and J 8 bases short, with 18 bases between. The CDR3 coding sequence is TGTGCCAGCTCACCACGGAGTTTTCAGGGACTCGATGAGCAGTTCTTC. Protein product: CASSPRSFQGLDEQFF.

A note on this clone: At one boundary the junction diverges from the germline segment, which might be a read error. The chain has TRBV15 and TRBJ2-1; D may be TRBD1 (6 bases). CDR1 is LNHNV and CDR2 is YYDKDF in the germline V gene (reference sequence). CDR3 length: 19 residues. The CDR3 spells CATNRVLTRVTKRGNEQFF. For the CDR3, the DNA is TGTGCCACCAACAGAGTATTAACGCGCGTGACTAAGAGGGGGAATGAGCAGTTCTTC.

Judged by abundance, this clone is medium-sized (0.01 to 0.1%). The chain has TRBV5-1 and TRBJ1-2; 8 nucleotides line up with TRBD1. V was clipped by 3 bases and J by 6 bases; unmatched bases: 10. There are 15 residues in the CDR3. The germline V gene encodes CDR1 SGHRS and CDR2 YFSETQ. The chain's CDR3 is CASSSDADRGDGYTF. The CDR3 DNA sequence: TGCGCCAGCAGCTCGGACGCAGACAGGGGTGATGGCTACACCTTC.

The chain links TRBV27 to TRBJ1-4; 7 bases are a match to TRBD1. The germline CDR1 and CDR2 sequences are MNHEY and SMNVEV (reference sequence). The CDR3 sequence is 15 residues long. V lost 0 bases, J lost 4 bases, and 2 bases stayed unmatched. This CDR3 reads CASSLSRGLNEKLFF. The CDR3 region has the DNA TGTGCCAGCAGTTTATCGAGGGGGCTTAATGAAAAACTGTTTTTT.

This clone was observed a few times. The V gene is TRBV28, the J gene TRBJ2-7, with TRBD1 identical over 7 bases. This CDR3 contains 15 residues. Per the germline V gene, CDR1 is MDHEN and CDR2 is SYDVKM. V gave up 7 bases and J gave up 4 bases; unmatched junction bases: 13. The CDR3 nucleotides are TGTGCCAGCATCGGAGCCGTGACAGGGTCGTACGAGCAGTACTTC. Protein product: CASIGAVTGSYEQYF.

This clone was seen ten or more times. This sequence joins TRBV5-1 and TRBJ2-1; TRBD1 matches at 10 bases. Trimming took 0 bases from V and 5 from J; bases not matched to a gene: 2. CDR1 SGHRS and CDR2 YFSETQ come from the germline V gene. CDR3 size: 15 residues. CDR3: CASSLAGQGHNEQFF. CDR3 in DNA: TGCGCCAGCAGCTTGGCGGGACAGGGGCACAATGAGCAGTTCTTC. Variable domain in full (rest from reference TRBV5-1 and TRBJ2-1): KAGVTQTPRYLIKTRGQQVTLSCSPISGHRSVSWYQQTPGQGLQFLFEYFSETQRNKGNFPGRFSGRQFSNSRSEMNVSTLELGDSALYLCASSLAGQGHNEQFFGPGTRLTVL.